Sequencing of this T cell receptor beta chain was carried out in a study of cytotoxic CD8 clonotypes in ibrutinib-treated CLL. Background on the study: The authors obtained response samples at a median of around 12 months of treatment, range 6 to 36.

Sequencing was designed to attain a depth spanning 1 in 200,000 to 1 in 1 million T cells. Using immunoSEQ multiplex PCR, the repertoire was profiled, and TCRdb retains in-frame clones only, with some absent. The data hold around 250,000 clones, with 70% observed a single time. Frozen PBMC stocks contributed 2 to 2.5 micrograms of genomic DNA to the TCR beta libraries. V lost 0 bases and J lost 7; bases outside the gene matches: 7. This CDR3 has 16 amino acids. From germline, CDR1 is LGHNA and CDR2 YNFKEQ. Material: PBMCs, obtained after 24 months of ibrutinib treatment. This chain uses TRBV4-2 with TRBJ1-5; 9 bases agree with TRBD1. The TCR was taken from a human donor with chronic lymphocytic leukemia. This chain's CDR3 is CASSQDLGQGGQPQHF. The CDR3 nucleotides are TGTGCCAGCAGCCAAGATTTGGGACAGGGCGGCCAGCCCCAGCATTTT.